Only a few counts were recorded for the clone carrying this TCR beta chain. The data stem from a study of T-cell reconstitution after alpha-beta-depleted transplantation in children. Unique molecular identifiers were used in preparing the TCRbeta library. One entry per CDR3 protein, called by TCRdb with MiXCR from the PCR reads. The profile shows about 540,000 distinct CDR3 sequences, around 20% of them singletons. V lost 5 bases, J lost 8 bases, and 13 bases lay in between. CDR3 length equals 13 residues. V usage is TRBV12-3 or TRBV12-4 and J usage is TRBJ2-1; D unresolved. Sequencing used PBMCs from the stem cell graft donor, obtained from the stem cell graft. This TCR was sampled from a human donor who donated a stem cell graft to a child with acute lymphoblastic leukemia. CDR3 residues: CASSLNRPDEQFF. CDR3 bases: TGTGCCAGCAGTCTAAATCGGCCCGATGAGCAGTTCTTC.